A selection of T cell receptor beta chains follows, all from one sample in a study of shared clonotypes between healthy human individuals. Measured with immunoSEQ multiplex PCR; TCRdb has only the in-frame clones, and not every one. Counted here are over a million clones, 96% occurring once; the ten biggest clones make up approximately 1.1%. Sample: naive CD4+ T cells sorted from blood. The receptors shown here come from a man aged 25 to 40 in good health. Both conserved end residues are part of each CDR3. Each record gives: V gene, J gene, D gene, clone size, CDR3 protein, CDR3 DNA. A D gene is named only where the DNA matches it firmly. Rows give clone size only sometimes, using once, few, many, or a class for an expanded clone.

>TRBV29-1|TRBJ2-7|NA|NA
CSVRTGYEQYF
TGCAGCGTGCGTACAGGGTACGAGCAGTACTTC
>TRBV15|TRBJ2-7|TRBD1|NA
CATSSHTGVNSYEQYF
TGTGCCACCAGCAGCCACACAGGGGTTAACTCCTACGAGCAGTACTTC
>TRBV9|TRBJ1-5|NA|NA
CASSPTVGGPQHF
TGTGCCAGCAGCCCGACTGTGGGTGGGCCCCAGCATTTT
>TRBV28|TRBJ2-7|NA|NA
CASSWHAGNEQYF
TGTGCCAGCAGTTGGCACGCCGGAAACGAGCAGTACTTC
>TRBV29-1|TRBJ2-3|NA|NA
CSVEGAADTQYF
TGCAGCGTTGAAGGGGCAGCAGATACGCAGTATTTT
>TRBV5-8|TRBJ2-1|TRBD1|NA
CASSLIHLQGADYNEQFF
TGTGCCAGCAGCTTGATCCACCTACAGGGGGCAGATTACAATGAGCAGTTCTTC
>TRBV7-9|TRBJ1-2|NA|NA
CASSLDTGANYGYTF
TGTGCCAGCAGCTTAGATACGGGGGCTAACTATGGCTACACCTTC
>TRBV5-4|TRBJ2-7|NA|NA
CASSSRGTLHEQYF
TGTGCCAGCAGCTCCAGGGGAACCCTGCACGAGCAGTACTTC
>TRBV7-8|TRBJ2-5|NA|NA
CASSLGKDETQYF
TGTGCCAGCAGCTTAGGGAAAGACGAGACCCAGTACTTC
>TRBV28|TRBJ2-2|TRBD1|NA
CASSFGDRVTGELFF
TGTGCCAGCAGTTTTGGGGACAGGGTCACCGGGGAGCTGTTTTTT
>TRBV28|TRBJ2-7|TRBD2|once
CASSGTSGTRYEQYF
TGTGCCAGCAGTGGGACTAGCGGGACCCGCTACGAGCAGTACTTC
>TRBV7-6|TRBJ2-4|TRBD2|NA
CASSLYPPGGGVDIQYF
TGTGCCAGCAGCTTATATCCTCCCGGCGGGGGAGTAGACATTCAGTACTTC
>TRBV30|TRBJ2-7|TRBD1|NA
CAWRAGTGAPTYF
TGTGCCTGGAGGGCCGGGACAGGGGCCCCGACTTATTTC
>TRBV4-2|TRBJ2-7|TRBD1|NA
CASSQEGTGPSGQYF
TGTGCCAGCAGCCAAGAAGGGACAGGGCCGTCCGGGCAGTACTTC
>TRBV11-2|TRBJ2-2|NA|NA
CASSFRGNHGGGELFF
TGTGCCAGCAGCTTTAGAGGGAACCACGGGGGCGGGGAGCTGTTTTTT
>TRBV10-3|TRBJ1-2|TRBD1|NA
CATKDREGGGREDGYGYTF
TGTGCCACTAAGGACAGGGAGGGAGGGGGACGCGAGGACGGGTATGGCTACACCTTC
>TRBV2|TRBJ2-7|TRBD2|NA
CASSLGLAGGLYEQYF
TGTGCCAGCAGTCTTGGACTAGCGGGTGGCCTATACGAGCAGTACTTC
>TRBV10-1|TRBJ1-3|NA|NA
CASGGAVGNTIYF
TGCGCCAGCGGGGGGGCGGTGGGAAACACCATATATTTT
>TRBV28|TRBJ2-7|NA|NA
CASSGTHYEQYF
TGTGCCAGCTCCGGGACTCACTACGAGCAGTACTTC
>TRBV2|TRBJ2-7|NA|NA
CASTRPAGGHEQYF
TGTGCCAGCACCCGACCAGCGGGTGGCCACGAGCAGTACTTC
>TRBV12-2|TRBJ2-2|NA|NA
CASRPPTGELFF
TGTGCAAGTCGCCCGCCCACCGGGGAGCTGTTTTTT
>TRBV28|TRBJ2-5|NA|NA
CASGGQAETQYF
TGTGCCAGCGGGGGGCAGGCAGAGACCCAGTACTTC
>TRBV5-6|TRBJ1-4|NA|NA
CASSLVRRGEKLFF
TGTGCCAGCAGCTTGGTCAGGAGGGGTGAAAAACTGTTTTTT
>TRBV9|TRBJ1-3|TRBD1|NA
CASSEGAYPSGNTIYF
TGTGCCAGCAGCGAGGGGGCTTACCCTTCGGGAAACACCATATATTTT
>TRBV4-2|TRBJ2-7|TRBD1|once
CASSQAGQGSSYEQYF
TGTGCCAGCAGCCAAGCGGGACAGGGATCTAGCTACGAGCAGTACTTC
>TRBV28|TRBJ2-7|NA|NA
CASSLGGSVTYEQYF
TGTGCCAGCAGTTTAGGAGGTAGCGTAACCTACGAGCAGTACTTC
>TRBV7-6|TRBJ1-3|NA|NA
CASRRIAGNTIYF
TGTGCCAGCAGGCGGATAGCGGGAAACACCATATATTTT
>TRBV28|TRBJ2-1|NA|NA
CASSPSPGTYNEQFF
TGTGCCAGCAGCCCCTCCCCAGGAACCTACAATGAGCAGTTCTTC
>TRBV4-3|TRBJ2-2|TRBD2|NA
CASSQGSSGAGVHTGELFF
TGCGCCAGCAGCCAAGGATCATCTGGGGCGGGAGTTCACACCGGGGAGCTGTTTTTT